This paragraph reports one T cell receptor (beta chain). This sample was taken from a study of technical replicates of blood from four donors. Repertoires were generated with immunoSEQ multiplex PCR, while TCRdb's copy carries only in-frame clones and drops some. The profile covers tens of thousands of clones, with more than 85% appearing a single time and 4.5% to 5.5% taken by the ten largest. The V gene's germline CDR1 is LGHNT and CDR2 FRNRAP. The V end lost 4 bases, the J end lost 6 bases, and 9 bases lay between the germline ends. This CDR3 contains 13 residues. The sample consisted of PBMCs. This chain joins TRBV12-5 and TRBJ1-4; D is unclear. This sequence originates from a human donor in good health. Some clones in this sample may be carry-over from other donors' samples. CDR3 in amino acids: CASGSGQDEKLFF. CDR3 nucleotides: TGTGCTAGTGGTTCAGGTCAGGATGAAAAACTGTTTTTT.